This T cell receptor (beta chain) was identified during a study of cytomegalovirus exposure and HLA in healthy donors. Unmatched junction bases numbered 9, after V lost 5 bases and J lost 3 bases. Germline CDR1 reads MNHEY; CDR2 reads SMNVEV (reference sequence). The CDR3 sequence is 16 residues long. The primer mix had 60 Vbeta and 13 Jbeta primers. The assay was immunoSEQ multiplex PCR, and TCRdb's table has in-frame clones only and misses some. The data contain about 120,000 clones, roughly three fifths of them seen just once; the ten biggest clones take up 1.5%. The study, taken as a whole, reports: A missense DCLRE1C variant was associated with V- and J-gene trimming of TCR beta chains in a later analysis, and an independent cohort replicated the association.

A note on this clone: Antigen unknown.

The material sequenced was PBMCs. The chain is built from TRBV27 and TRBJ2-2, with 7 bases aligning to TRBD2. The sequence derives from a man younger than 35 in good health and CMV-seronegative. Here the CDR3 reads CASSPSSGVYTGELFF. As DNA, the CDR3 is TGTGCCAGCAGTCCCTCGAGCGGGGTATACACCGGGGAGCTGTTTTTT.